The 29 T cell receptor beta chains presented below share a single source sample, sequenced in a study of blood T cells in healthy people across ages. The second PCR ran roughly 6 to 12 cycles with a sample-barcoded 5' primer and J-beta primers. TCRdb reanalysed the 5' RACE reads using MiXCR and keeps one entry per CDR3 protein. Of some 1.4 million distinct CDR3 sequences detected, 40% to 50% appear once; the ten largest clones hold 7.9%. The sample consisted of blood. Every receptor here comes from a woman between 18 and 29 years old in good health.

The gene calls are TRBV3-1 and TRBJ1-1; no reliable D call. The CDR3 is 15 residues long. Germline V lookup: CDR1 LGHDT, CDR2 YNNKEL (reference sequence). Trimming removed 3 bases at V and 2 bases at J, with 13 bases between. As DNA, the CDR3 is TGTGCCAGCAGCCAGGTACCGGCAGCAAACACTGAAGCTTTCTTT. It is translated as CASSQVPAANTEAFF.

This clonotype occurred a few times. V and J are TRBV20-1 and TRBJ2-1; TRBD2 matches 14 bases. V was clipped by 6 bases and J by 1 base; unmatched bases: 8. The CDR3 loop spans 17 amino acids. Germline V gene data show CDR1 as DFQATT and CDR2 as SNEGSKA (reference sequence). The CDR3 nucleotides are TGCAGTGCGTCCGGGACTAGCGGGGGACTATCCTACAATGAGCAGTTCTTC. It translates to CSASGTSGGLSYNEQFF.

The gene calls are TRBV7-6 and TRBJ2-7; D possibly uses TRBD1 or TRBD2 (5 bases each). Trimming stripped 0 bases from V and 3 bases from J, with 12 bases between. From germline, CDR1 is SGHVS and CDR2 FNYEAQ. The CDR3 covers 15 residues. The CDR3 nucleotides read TGTGCCAGCAGCTTAGCGGGAGAGGGACGCTACGAGCAGTACTTC. Its translation is CASSLAGEGRYEQYF.

This clonotype was detected a few times. V gene TRBV25-1 combines with J gene TRBJ1-6; D is undetermined. Germline V gene sequence: CDR1 MGHDK, CDR2 SYGVNS. V lost 3 bases to trimming and J lost 10 bases, with 4 bases between them. This CDR3 has 11 residues. CDR3 DNA sequence: TGTGCCAGCAGTGATGGGTCACCCCTCCACTTT. It is translated as CASSDGSPLHF. The full variable domain, completed using reference TRBV25-1 and TRBJ1-6, is EADIYQTPRYLVIGTGKKITLECSQTMGHDKMYWYQQDPGMELHLIHYSYGVNSTEKGDLSSESTVSRIRTEHFPLTLESARPSHTSQYLCASSDGSPLHFGNGTRLTVT.

This clonotype has more than one count but fewer than ten. The gene calls are TRBV20-1 and TRBJ1-2; a weak D match, TRBD1 (6 bases). The CDR3 has 12 residues. CDR1 and CDR2 (germline): DFQATT, SNEGSKA (reference sequence). V shed 6 bases and J shed 4 bases, with 12 bases lying between them. CDR3 DNA sequence: TGCAGTGCCCCCAGGGGCACCTATGGCTACACCTTC. This encodes CSAPRGTYGYTF.

This rearrangement joins TRBV6-5 to TRBJ1-2; 11 bases are shared with TRBD1. The V gene end was trimmed by 0 bases and the J gene end by 4 bases; junction bases not matched to a gene: 13. The CDR3 runs to 19 residues. CDR1 and CDR2 from the germline V gene are MNHEY and SVGAGI. CDR3 residues: CASSYSTGTGGVGIYGYTF. The CDR3 bases are TGTGCCAGCAGTTACTCCACCGGGACAGGGGGTGTCGGTATCTATGGCTACACCTTC.

The rearrangement joins TRBV11-3 to TRBJ2-1, with 9 nucleotides matching TRBD2. V was pared by 2 bases and J by 4 bases, with 6 bases of the junction left unmatched. The V gene's germline CDR1 is SGHNT and CDR2 YENEEA. There are 16 residues in the CDR3. The CDR3 protein is CASSLNMRGGYNEQFF. The DNA for the CDR3 is TGTGCCAGCAGCTTAAACATGCGGGGGGGATACAATGAGCAGTTCTTC.

V and J are TRBV6-1 and TRBJ2-1, with 8 nucleotides matching TRBD1. Trimming removed 7 bases from V and 0 bases from J; junction bases left unmatched: 5. The CDR3 is 15 residues long. Per the germline V gene, CDR1 is MNHNS and CDR2 is SASEGT. The CDR3 DNA follows: TGTGCCAGCATAACTGACAGGGGCTCCTACAATGAGCAGTTCTTC. Protein sequence: CASITDRGSYNEQFF.

This clonotype was counted only a few times. The chain is built from TRBV7-9 and TRBJ2-4; D may correspond to TRBD1 or TRBD2 (5 bases each). The length of the CDR3 is 12 residues. From germline, CDR1 is SEHNR and CDR2 FQNEAQ (reference sequence). Trimming shortened V by 5 bases and J by 9 bases, and 11 bases separated the two germline ends. The CDR3 is CASSPGASIQYF. The CDR3, as DNA: TGTGCCAGCAGCCCCGGGGCGAGCATTCAGTACTTC.

The table lists this clonotype with a few counts. This chain links TRBV24-1 with TRBJ1-2, with D hard to call. The CDR3 is 13 residues long. Between the trimmed V and J ends, which lost 1 base and 5 bases, there was a span of 7 bases. Germline lookup yields CDR1 KGHDR and CDR2 SFDVKD. DNA for the CDR3: TGTGCCACCAGTGATTTTGCAGGATATGGCTACACCTTC. Translating gives CATSDFAGYGYTF.

The genes are TRBV7-3 and TRBJ2-1; D possibly matches TRBD1 or TRBD2 (7 bases each). V shed 5 bases and J shed 8 bases, with 22 bases lying between them. Germline assignment: CDR1 SGHTA and CDR2 FQGTGA. The CDR3 covers 16 residues. CDR3 sequence (DNA): TGTGCCAGCAGCCCCAGGGGGGGGATAGCGGCCTATGAGCAGTTCTTC. It translates to CASSPRGGIAAYEQFF.

This clonotype has only a few counts. The rearrangement joins TRBV29-1 to TRBJ2-1, with 10 bases lining up with TRBD2. CDR3 length equals 13 residues. Trimming took 4 bases from V and 10 from J; bases not matched to a gene: 7. CDR1 SQVTM and CDR2 ANQGSEA come from the germline V gene. The CDR3 DNA follows: TGCAGCGTTGGGGCTAGCGGGGGAGGAGAGCAGTTCTTC. Its protein is CSVGASGGGEQFF.

The CDR3 nucleotides read TGCGCCAGCAGCTTGGTGGGGATAACACAAAGGAACACTGAAGCTTTCTTT. The encoded protein is CASSLVGITQRNTEAFF. The chain couples TRBV5-1 to TRBJ1-1; D remains unclear. V was shortened by 0 bases and J by 1 base, with 16 bases between the two germline ends. This CDR3 is built from 17 residues. The germline gives CDR1 SGHRS, CDR2 YFSETQ.

This clonotype turned up a few times. The chain is built from TRBV6-6 and TRBJ1-2; D is perhaps TRBD1 (5 bases). Trimming removed 0 bases at V and 5 bases at J, with 10 bases between. This CDR3 has 14 residues. Per germline, CDR1 MNHNY and CDR2 SVGAGI (reference sequence). This CDR3 reads CASSYSSPGYGYTF. The CDR3, as DNA: TGTGCCAGCAGTTACTCTTCCCCAGGGTATGGCTACACCTTC.

The table lists this clonotype with a count of one. The chain is built from TRBV10-3 and TRBJ1-5; D perhaps matches TRBD1 (5 bases). The V end lost 5 bases, the J end lost 0 bases, and 14 bases lay between the germline ends. In germline, CDR1 is ENHRY, CDR2 SYGVKD. This CDR3 comprises 16 residues. The CDR3 DNA is TGTGCCATCAGTCTGGGGGGAGGGGTTAGCAATCAGCCCCAGCATTTT. The encoded protein is CAISLGGGVSNQPQHF.

This clonotype was detected only once. The chain uses TRBV6-1 and TRBJ1-5; D unclear. The CDR3 extends over 15 amino acids. CDR1 MNHNS and CDR2 SASEGT come from the germline V gene. Trimming cost V 1 base and J 0 bases, with 7 bases left between them. Written as DNA, the CDR3 is TGTGCCAGCAGTGAAGGCAGCTATAGCAATCAGCCCCAGCATTTT. It is translated as CASSEGSYSNQPQHF.

The chain has TRBV6-6 and TRBJ1-2; a possible D gene is TRBD1 (5 bases). The CDR3 consists of 16 residues. Germline V gives CDR1 MNHNY, CDR2 SVGAGI (reference sequence). The ends were cut back, 4 bases at V and 0 bases at J, with 15 bases in the middle. CDR3 protein: CASSFLSTDTNYGYTF. DNA of the CDR3: TGTGCCAGCAGTTTTCTCTCGACAGATACTAACTATGGCTACACCTTC.

A few counts support this clonotype. The V gene is TRBV5-1, the J gene TRBJ2-1, with TRBD2 matching over 7 bases. The V gene's germline CDR1 is SGHRS and CDR2 YFSETQ. The CDR3 length is 16 residues. V shed 4 bases and J 0 bases; nucleotides not matched to a gene: 7. CDR3 amino acids: CASSAYRGDSYNEQFF. CDR3 in DNA: TGCGCCAGCAGCGCCTACCGGGGGGACTCCTACAATGAGCAGTTCTTC.

This clonotype was seen more than once but under ten times. The CDR3 sequence is CATATGTPLQETQYF. The CDR3 nucleotides read TGTGCCACCGCTACCGGGACACCGCTACAAGAGACCCAGTACTTC. The chain is built from TRBV12-3 or TRBV12-4 and TRBJ2-5, with D perhaps matching TRBD1 (6 bases). The CDR3 runs to 15 residues. Trimming stripped 10 bases from V and 2 bases from J, with 20 bases between.

The sample holds a few counts of this clonotype. The V call is TRBV10-3, the J call TRBJ1-1; no definite D call. This CDR3 has 13 amino acids. V was cut by 11 bases and J by 6 bases, with 19 bases left in between. Germline CDR1 is ENHRY and CDR2 is SYGVKD. CDR3 nucleotide sequence: TGTGCCCCCGGAGTGGGCGCGGTAGCTGAAGCTTTCTTT. Translation gives CAPGVGAVAEAFF.

Many counts were recorded for this clonotype. The chain couples TRBV12-3 or TRBV12-4 to TRBJ2-4, with a weak D call TRBD1 (6 bases). V shed 6 bases and J shed 8 bases, with 14 bases lying between them. This CDR3 comprises 13 residues. The CDR3 sequence: CASSPTGLDIQYF. CDR3 nucleotide sequence: TGTGCCAGCAGCCCCACAGGGCTCGACATTCAGTACTTC.

CDR3 region: CASSPDRDLGYNEQFF. The CDR3 DNA is TGCGCCAGCAGCCCGGATAGGGACTTGGGATACAATGAGCAGTTCTTC. The rearrangement joins TRBV5-1 to TRBJ2-1, with D possibly being TRBD2 (6 bases). With 4 bases removed from V and 4 bases from J, the gap between germline ends came to 18 bases. Looked up from germline, CDR1 is SGHRS and CDR2 is YFSETQ. This CDR3 spans 16 amino acids.

The chain uses TRBV19 and TRBJ2-7; 7 bases match TRBD1. CDR1 is LNHDA and CDR2 is SQIVND in the germline V gene (reference sequence). This CDR3 has 12 amino acids. The V and J ends lost 8 bases and 4 bases, in that order; junction bases with no gene match: 5. The CDR3 DNA is TGTGCCAGTGCGGACAGGACATACGAGCAGTACTTC. Translated: CASADRTYEQYF.

This clonotype has only a few counts. This chain uses TRBV12-3 or TRBV12-4 with TRBJ2-7; no clear D. The V gene lost 6 bases and the J gene lost 3 bases, with 9 bases spanning the gap. CDR3 length equals 12 residues. This CDR3 is CASSDFGYEQYF. The CDR3 DNA is TGTGCCAGCAGCGATTTTGGCTACGAGCAGTACTTC.

In regard to this clonotype: One end of the junction fails to match germline, which may point to a read error. J is TRBJ1-1 and V is TRBV3-1; D gene ambiguous. This CDR3 region has 12 residues. In germline, CDR1 is LGHDT, CDR2 YNNKEL (reference sequence). CDR3 sequence: CTSSQDFSEAFF. The CDR3 nucleotides are TGTACCAGCAGCCAAGATTTTTCCGAAGCTTTCTTT.

J is TRBJ2-7 and V is TRBV7-2; 9 bases line up with TRBD2. There are 13 residues in the CDR3. The germline gives CDR1 SGHTA, CDR2 FQGNSA. V was pared by 5 bases and J by 4 bases, with 3 bases of the junction left unmatched. The CDR3 region is CASSRLAEYEQYF. DNA for the CDR3: TGTGCCAGCAGCAGACTAGCGGAATACGAGCAGTACTTC.

This clonotype was seen only once. V is TRBV5-1 and J is TRBJ1-2; maybe TRBD1 (6 bases). CDR1 SGHRS and CDR2 YFSETQ come from the germline V gene. CDR3 length: 15 amino acids. V lost 1 base, J lost 1 base, and 11 bases lay in between. Here the CDR3 reads CASSLSGQLNYGYTF. In DNA form, the CDR3 reads TGCGCCAGCAGCTTGAGTGGACAGCTTAACTATGGCTACACCTTC.

As concerns this clonotype: Mismatch with germline at one junction end may stem from a read error. V gene TRBV4-2 combines with J gene TRBJ2-1, with 8 bases that match TRBD2. There are 15 residues in the CDR3. CDR1 and CDR2 (germline): LGHNA, YNFKEQ. The CDR3 is CASSQRTSSYNGQFF. As DNA, the CDR3 is TGTGCCAGCAGCCAACGGACTAGCTCCTACAATGGGCAGTTCTTC.

In its sample, this clonotype was seen a few times. This chain uses TRBV25-1 with TRBJ1-2; 7 nucleotides match TRBD1. This CDR3 has 17 residues. V was clipped by 2 bases and J by 4 bases; unmatched bases: 13. CDR1 MGHDK and CDR2 SYGVNS come from the germline V gene. CDR3 in DNA: TGTGCCAGCAGTGAACCTACGGCAGGGGGAAGGCCCTATGGCTACACCTTC. This translates into CASSEPTAGGRPYGYTF.